This is a list of T cell receptor beta chains from one sample in a study of glioma-infiltrating T cells. One entry per CDR3 protein results from TCRdb running MiXCR on the multiplex PCR reads. Of about 130,000 distinct CDR3 sequences in the sample, more than 20% were seen once. The sample was glioma tissue, nonneoplastic brain tissue, or PBMCs (not recorded which). These receptors were collected from a human donor with low-grade glioma or glioblastoma, undergoing nonglioma brain surgery, or in good health (not recorded which). Each CDR3 is given with its conserved first and last residue. D genes are given only for firm matches. Clone size is shown for a subset of rows, as once, few, many or a class of expanded clone.

size,D,J,V,CDR3,DNA
NA,NA,TRBJ2-5,TRBV5-1,CASSLGSRQETQYF,TGCGCCAGCAGCTTGGGTTCCAGGCAAGAGACCCAGTACTTC
few,NA,TRBJ1-2,TRBV4-2,CTSSQERGGYTF,TGTACCAGCAGCCAAGAGAGGGGTGGCTACACCTTC
few,NA,TRBJ2-5,TRBV6-1,CASSALGGVETQYF,TGTGCCAGCAGTGCCCTAGGAGGCGTCGAGACCCAGTACTTC
many,NA,TRBJ1-5,TRBV7-3,CASSLDPNQPQHF,TGTGCCAGCAGCTTAGACCCCAATCAGCCCCAGCATTTT
NA,NA,TRBJ2-3,TRBV7-8,CASSLQTRDTQYF,TGTGCCAGCAGCTTACAGACCCGGGATACGCAGTATTTT
NA,NA,TRBJ1-2,TRBV7-9,CASSSYVSGLNYGYTF,TGCGCCAGCAGCTCCTACGTTTCAGGACTTAACTATGGCTACACCTTC
few,NA,TRBJ1-2,TRBV4-1,CASSQETQGGYGYTF,TGCGCCAGCAGCCAAGAAACTCAAGGGGGGTATGGCTACACCTTC
few,NA,TRBJ2-5,TRBV6-1,CASRNGGQRQETQYF,TGTGCCAGCAGGAACGGGGGGCAGCGCCAAGAGACCCAGTACTTC
NA,NA,TRBJ2-3,TRBV7-9,CASSFIRAGADTQYF,TGTGCCAGCAGCTTCATAAGAGCAGGGGCAGATACGCAGTATTTT
NA,TRBD1,TRBJ1-5,TRBV2,CASSSTGAGNQPQHF,TGTGCCAGCAGCTCGACAGGGGCAGGCAATCAGCCCCAGCATTTT
few,NA,TRBJ2-4,TRBV24-1,CATSDSGVAKNIQYF,TGTGCCACCAGTGATTCCGGGGTAGCCAAAAACATTCAGTACTTC
many,TRBD1,TRBJ2-5,TRBV6-6,CASSYHRGRSQETQYF,TGTGCCAGCAGTTACCATAGGGGGCGATCCCAAGAGACCCAGTACTTC
many,NA,TRBJ1-1,TRBV20-1,CSARGTVNTEAFF,TGCAGTGCTAGGGGGACGGTAAACACTGAAGCTTTCTTT
few,NA,TRBJ1-1,TRBV18,CASTHVGGARAEAFF,TGTGCCAGTACCCATGTTGGGGGGGCTCGGGCTGAAGCTTTCTTT
many,NA,TRBJ1-4,TRBV5-1,CAIMGHQNEKLFF,TGCGCCATCATGGGACACCAGAATGAAAAACTGTTTTTT
few,NA,TRBJ2-5,TRBV14,CASSQVGETQYF,TGTGCCAGCAGCCAAGTGGGGGAGACCCAGTACTTC
few,TRBD1,TRBJ2-5,TRBV7-3,CASSRDREETQYF,TGTGCCAGCAGCCGGGACAGGGAAGAGACCCAGTACTTC
many,NA,TRBJ1-6,TRBV27,CASSLVSDALHF,TGTGCCAGCAGTTTAGTATCGGACGCCCTCCACTTT
many,NA,TRBJ1-2,TRBV6-1,CASSFTGYGYTF,TGTGCCAGCAGTTTTACAGGCTATGGCTACACCTTC
NA,NA,TRBJ1-2,TRBV29-1,CSVVTGGYTF,TGCAGCGTTGTCACTGGGGGCTACACCTTC
NA,NA,TRBJ1-1,TRBV14,CASSRQGVTEAFF,TGTGCCAGCAGCCGTCAGGGAGTCACTGAAGCTTTCTTT
few,TRBD1,TRBJ1-1,TRBV28,CASSSMRGTGAGRREAFF,TGTGCCAGCAGTTCTATGCGGGGGACAGGCGCCGGTAGGAGGGAAGCTTTCTTT
many,NA,TRBJ1-1,TRBV20-1,CSARDLGMGFMNTEAFF,TGCAGTGCTAGAGATCTCGGTATGGGCTTTATGAACACTGAAGCTTTCTTT
once,NA,TRBJ1-1,TRBV19,CASSIGFSVNTEAFF,TGTGCCAGTAGTATAGGGTTTTCAGTGAACACTGAAGCTTTCTTT
few,TRBD1,TRBJ1-1,TRBV12-3/TRBV12-4,CASSWGTGARVAFF,TGTGCCAGCAGTTGGGGGACAGGGGCCCGGGTGGCTTTCTTT
few,TRBD1,TRBJ2-1,TRBV4-1,CASSQAGQGRGEQFF,TGCGCCAGCAGCCAAGCCGGACAGGGTAGAGGTGAGCAGTTCTTC